The 13 T cell receptor beta chains given below trace back to one sample, sequenced in a study of T cell repertoires in cytomegalovirus infection. MiXCR, applied by TCRdb to the reads, yields one record per CDR3 protein. Of 650,000 to 900,000 distinct CDR3 sequences detected, 25% to 35% appear once; the ten largest clones hold over 10%. These TCRs' antigens remain unknown. The sequencing used cultured CD8+ T cells from PBMCs, collected from culture after CMV antigen stimulation. The receptor source for this set is a human donor in good health (CMV status not recorded). Some clones in this sample may be carry-over from other donors' samples.

The chain carries TRBV19 and TRBJ2-2; 7 bases are a match to TRBD1. The V gene's germline CDR1 is LNHDA and CDR2 SQIVND (reference sequence). With 5 bases clipped from V and 7 bases from J, the junction kept 7 bases outside the gene matches. CDR3 length: 14 amino acids. The CDR3 DNA reads as TGTGCCAGTAGTGCGTCCAGGGGGAACGGGGAGCTGTTTTTT. This translates into CASSASRGNGELFF.

The chain carries TRBV7-6 and TRBJ2-1; possibly TRBD1 for D (6 bases). The germline gives CDR1 SGHVS, CDR2 FNYEAQ. The CDR3 runs 13 residues. V lost 0 bases and J 9 bases, leaving 9 bases between the germline ends. The CDR3 is CASSLAGTSEQFF. CDR3 bases: TGTGCCAGCAGCTTAGCGGGGACAAGTGAGCAGTTCTTC.

This clonotype was picked up a small number of times. The J gene is TRBJ2-3, the V gene TRBV28, with 9 positions matching TRBD1. The length of the CDR3 is 15 residues. Germline assignment: CDR1 MDHEN and CDR2 SYDVKM. V dropped 2 bases and J dropped 3; count of bases not matched to a gene: 3. This CDR3 reads CASSLRDRVTDTQYF. DNA of the CDR3: TGTGCCAGCAGTTTAAGGGACAGGGTGACAGATACGCAGTATTTT. The full variable domain, with the rest looked up from reference TRBV28 and TRBJ2-3, is DVKVTQSSRYLVKRTGEKVFLECVQDMDHENMFWYRQDPGLGLRLIYFSYDVKMKEKGDIPEGYSVSREKKERFSLILESASTNQTSMYLCASSLRDRVTDTQYFGPGTRLTVL.

The chain employs TRBV6-1 and TRBJ2-3; 7 bases line up with TRBD1. V was pared by 6 bases and J by 11 bases, with 5 bases of the junction left unmatched. The CDR3 has 11 amino acids. Germline CDR1 MNHNS, CDR2 SASEGT. CDR3 sequence (DNA): TGTGCCAGCAGCGAGACAGGGAGGCAGTATTTT. Protein sequence: CASSETGRQYF.

The V and J genes are TRBV7-4 and TRBJ2-1; 9 nucleotides agree with TRBD1. Germline V gene data show CDR1 as SGHVT and CDR2 as SQSDAQ. The CDR3 consists of 13 residues. J gave up 10 bases and V 1 base, and 2 bases lay outside the gene matches. CDR3 region: CASSLDRGLEQFF. The CDR3, as DNA: TGTGCCAGCAGCTTAGACAGGGGGCTGGAGCAGTTCTTC.

The chain couples TRBV20-1 to TRBJ1-1; D might be TRBD1 (6 bases). With 7 bases removed from V and 2 bases from J, the gap between germline ends came to 20 bases. This CDR3 comprises 15 residues. The germline CDR1 and CDR2 sequences are DFQATT and SNEGSKA (reference sequence). The CDR3 DNA follows: TGCAGTGATATCGAGGGGACACCCCCTAACACTGAAGCTTTCTTT. It encodes CSDIEGTPPNTEAFF.

The gene calls are TRBV20-1 and TRBJ1-5; no firm D call. The CDR3 extends over 13 amino acids. Germline assignment: CDR1 DFQATT and CDR2 SNEGSKA (reference sequence). V was shortened by 0 bases and J by 5 bases, with 8 bases between the two germline ends. This chain's CDR3 is CSARDRKDQPQHF. For the CDR3, the DNA is TGCAGTGCTAGAGACAGGAAAGATCAGCCCCAGCATTTT.

The rearrangement joins TRBV9 to TRBJ1-2, with D possibly matching TRBD1 (5 bases). There are 15 residues in the CDR3. With 4 bases removed from V and 0 bases from J, the gap between germline ends came to 13 bases. The germline gives CDR1 SGDLS, CDR2 YYNGEE. The CDR3 coding sequence is TGTGCCAGCAGCCCCGCTGGGGGACCTAACTATGGCTACACCTTC. Protein: CASSPAGGPNYGYTF.

This clonotype was seen a few times. The rearrangement links TRBV2 to TRBJ2-7, with D perhaps matching TRBD1 (5 bases). CDR1 and CDR2 from the germline V gene are SNHLY and FYNNEI. The CDR3 is 15 residues long. V was pared by 3 bases and J by 4 bases, with 16 bases between. The DNA for the CDR3 is TGTGCCAGCAGTGATAGTCAGGGCATTCGTTACGAGCAGTACGTC. Translating it yields CASSDSQGIRYEQYV.

On this clonotype itself: The junction shows a germline mismatch at one end, possibly a read error. The chain couples TRBV7-6 to TRBJ2-1; 8 bases map to TRBD2. Germline CDR1 reads SGHVS; CDR2 reads FNYEAQ. This CDR3 is built from 15 residues. The CDR3 protein is CASSLAGPPYNEQFF. The CDR3 DNA reads as TGTGCTAGCAGCTTAGCGGGGCCCCCCTACAATGAGCAGTTCTTC.

This clonotype was seen only a few times. This chain uses TRBV6-6 with TRBJ2-7, with 7 positions matching TRBD2. CDR1 is MNHNY, CDR2 SVGAGI, per germline (reference sequence). With V trimmed by 2 bases and J by 0 bases, 16 bases remained unmatched. The CDR3 sequence is 19 residues long. The CDR3 sequence: CASSYRAGGLGPSSYEQYV. DNA for the CDR3: TGTGCCAGCAGTTACCGGGCCGGGGGGTTAGGGCCAAGCTCCTACGAGCAGTACGTC.

The chain employs TRBV19 and TRBJ2-3; TRBD2 matches at 11 bases. In germline, CDR1 is LNHDA, CDR2 SQIVND (reference sequence). The V and J ends lost 5 bases and 4 bases, in that order; junction bases with no gene match: 8. The CDR3 totals 16 residues. The CDR3 bases are TGTGCCAGTAGTGTACGACTAGCGGGGAGCGCAGATACGCAGTATTTT. This encodes CASSVRLAGSADTQYF.

This clonotype was counted ten times or more. The CDR3 nucleotides are TGTGCCAGCAGTTCCCGGGACCATTGGGAGACCCAGTACTTC. Protein sequence: CASSSRDHWETQYF. The rearrangement uses TRBV28 and TRBJ2-5, with D possibly being TRBD1 or TRBD2 (5 bases each). The length of the CDR3 is 14 residues. The V gene lost 4 bases and the J gene lost 5 bases, with 14 bases spanning the gap. Germline values: CDR1 MDHEN, CDR2 SYDVKM.